The 5 T cell receptor beta chains presented below share a single source sample, sequenced in a study of blood T cell repertoires in COVID-19. Assay used: immunoSEQ multiplex PCR; TCRdb lists only in-frame clones, some missing. The sample lists about half a million clones, 70% to 90% occurring once. Sequenced sample: peripheral blood. These receptors all stem from a human donor in a cohort sampled during active COVID-19.

V is TRBV11-2 and J is TRBJ2-3; D uncertain. Germline CDR1 SGHAT, CDR2 FQNNGV. There are 14 residues in the CDR3. The germline V and J ends were trimmed by 1 base and 4 bases, with 9 bases remaining between them. The CDR3 DNA reads as TGTGCCAGCAGCTTAGGTAGTCAGGCAGATACGCAGTATTTT. It yields the protein CASSLGSQADTQYF.

The chain joins TRBV12-3 or TRBV12-4 to TRBJ1-2; no clear D gene. This CDR3 has 13 amino acids. The germline V and J ends were trimmed by 6 bases and 7 bases, with 15 bases remaining between them. For the CDR3, the DNA is TGTGCCAGCAGACGGACCCTAGCGGGTGGCTACACCTTC. It yields the protein CASRRTLAGGYTF.

The rearrangement links TRBV29-1 to TRBJ2-1; possibly TRBD1 for D (6 bases). Between the trimmed V and J ends, which lost 5 bases and 2 bases, there was a span of 16 bases. The germline V gene has CDR1 SQVTM and CDR2 ANQGSEA. The CDR3 consists of 15 residues. The CDR3 reads CSVLLRPGAYNEQFF. CDR3 nucleotides: TGCAGCGTTCTATTGCGGCCAGGGGCCTACAATGAGCAGTTCTTC.

The chain has TRBV19 and TRBJ1-1; a weak D match, TRBD1 (6 bases). Germline-derived CDR1 and CDR2 are LNHDA and SQIVND (reference sequence). The CDR3 length is 12 residues. V was trimmed by 5 bases and J by 11 bases, leaving 15 bases between them. CDR3 nucleotides: TGTGCCAGTAGTGCTCCCGACAGGCCCGCTTTCTTT. Translated: CASSAPDRPAFF.

The chain uses TRBV6-5 and TRBJ1-1; unclear D gene. Germline V CDR1 and CDR2: MNHEY, SVGAGI. The CDR3 totals 15 residues. The V gene lost 2 bases and the J gene lost 0 bases, with 10 bases spanning the gap. DNA for the CDR3: TGTGCCAGCAGTTACGGGTCGGGTTTGAACACTGAAGCTTTCTTT. It yields the protein CASSYGSGLNTEAFF.